The sequence of this T cell receptor (beta chain) was determined in a study of T cell responses to AZD1222 COVID-19 vaccine. The method was immunoSEQ multiplex PCR; TCRdb's version includes in-frame clones alone and lacks a portion of them. The sample records about 95,000 clones, around 90% being singletons. The study's findings and limits: Sampling captured repertoires only after the peak T cell response. Two doses of AZD1222 preceded a rise in Spike-specific TCR breadth and depth. Spike-wide coverage was observed for vaccine-associated CD4 TCRs, with dominant responses at 160-218 and 743-854.

V was shortened by 2 bases and J by 8 bases, with 18 bases between the two germline ends. CDR1 and CDR2 from the germline V gene are MNHEY and SVGAGI. This CDR3 is 15 amino acids long. Note on this clone: Its cognate antigen is unknown.

This sequence was found in an adult in good health. This specimen was peripheral blood, taken on day 0 of AZD1222 vaccination. The V and J genes are TRBV6-5 and TRBJ1-2; D may be TRBD1 (5 bases). Here the CDR3 DNA reads TGTGCCAGCAGTTACCAACATGAGGGGACCTACGGCTACACCTTC. It is translated as CASSYQHEGTYGYTF.